The 3 T cell receptor beta chains below all came from one sample that was sequenced in a study of T cell responses to AZD1222 COVID-19 vaccine (dated by TCRdb to the early 2020s). The time point label, as the study defines it: baseline before first vaccination. The library was built by means of the immunoSEQ multiplex PCR assay. TCRdb re-hosts the immuneACCESS table, in-frame sequences only. Its copies lack some clones; in the studies checked, an unresolved V gene accounts for under half of them, and the cause for the rest is not known. This sample lists 100,000 to 150,000 clones; about 89% were detected once. In total, the top ten clones hold about 10% of the sample. The specimen was peripheral blood, collected on day 0 of AZD1222 vaccination. Source of these receptors: an adult in good health.

This chain connects TRBV27 to TRBJ2-2, with 7 positions matching TRBD1. Per germline, CDR1 MNHEY and CDR2 SMNVEV (reference sequence). After removal of 5 bases from V and 0 bases from J, the junction contained 6 bases not matched to a gene. The CDR3 consists of 16 residues. CDR3 DNA: TGTGCCAGCAGTACGCTACAGGGGACGAACACCGGGGAGCTGTTTTTT. This sequence encodes CASSTLQGTNTGELFF.

This clone was recorded only once. J is TRBJ1-1 and V is TRBV10-3; D gene unclear. CDR3 length: 14 amino acids. Looked up from germline, CDR1 is ENHRY and CDR2 is SYGVKD. The germline V and J ends were trimmed by 4 bases and 1 base, with 10 bases remaining between them. CDR3 residues: CAISGGIGNTEAFF. Here the CDR3 DNA reads TGTGCCATCAGTGGGGGAATCGGGAACACTGAAGCTTTCTTT.

In its sample, this clone was seen once. CDR3 region: CASSLGRMNTGELFF. CDR3 DNA: TGCGCCAGCAGCTTGGGGCGGATGAACACCGGGGAGCTGTTTTTT. The chain has TRBV5-1 and TRBJ2-2; D ambiguous. The length of the CDR3 is 15 residues. The ends were cut back, 0 bases at V and 1 base at J, with 7 bases in the middle. CDR1 and CDR2 from the germline V gene are SGHRS and YFSETQ.